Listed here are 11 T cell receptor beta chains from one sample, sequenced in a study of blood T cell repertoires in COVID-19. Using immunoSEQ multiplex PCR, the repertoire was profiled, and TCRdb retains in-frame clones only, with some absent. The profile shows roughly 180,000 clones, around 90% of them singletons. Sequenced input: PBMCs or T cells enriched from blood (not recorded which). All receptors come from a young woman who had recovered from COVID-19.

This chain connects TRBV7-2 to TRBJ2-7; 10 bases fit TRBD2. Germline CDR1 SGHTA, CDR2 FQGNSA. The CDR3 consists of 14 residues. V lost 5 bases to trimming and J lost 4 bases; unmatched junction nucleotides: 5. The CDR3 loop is CASSTSAGGYEQYF. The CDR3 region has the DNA TGTGCCAGCAGCACATCAGCGGGGGGGTACGAGCAGTACTTC.

As DNA, the CDR3 is TGTGCCAGCAGCTTAAGCGGGAGCAACTACAATGAGCAGTTCTTC. Translation: CASSLSGSNYNEQFF. This chain links TRBV7-3 with TRBJ2-1; 7 positions agree with TRBD2. The CDR3 runs to 15 residues. Germline V gene data show CDR1 as SGHTA and CDR2 as FQGTGA. J was trimmed by 3 bases and V by 1 base; bases with no gene match: 3.

The CDR3 sequence: CATSRDGDSYEQYF. For the CDR3, the DNA is TGTGCCACCAGCAGAGACGGGGATTCCTACGAGCAGTACTTC. The rearrangement joins TRBV15 to TRBJ2-7, with TRBD2 as a possible D gene (5 bases). CDR3 length: 14 residues. V was trimmed by 0 bases and J by 1 base, leaving 7 bases between them. The germline CDR1 and CDR2 sequences are LNHNV and YYDKDF (reference sequence).

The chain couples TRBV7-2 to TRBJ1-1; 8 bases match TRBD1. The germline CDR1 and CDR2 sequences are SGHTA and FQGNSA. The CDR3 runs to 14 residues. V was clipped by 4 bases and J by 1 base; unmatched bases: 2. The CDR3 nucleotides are TGTGCCAGCAGCTCGCAGGGGGCGAACACTGAAGCTTTCTTT. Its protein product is CASSSQGANTEAFF.

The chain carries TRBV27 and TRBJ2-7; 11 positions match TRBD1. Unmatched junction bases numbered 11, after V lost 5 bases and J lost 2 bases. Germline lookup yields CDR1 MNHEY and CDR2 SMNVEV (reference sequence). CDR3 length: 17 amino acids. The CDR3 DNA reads TGTGCCAGCAGTCTTCGCCTCCGGGACAGGGGGACCTACGAGCAGTACTTC. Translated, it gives CASSLRLRDRGTYEQYF.

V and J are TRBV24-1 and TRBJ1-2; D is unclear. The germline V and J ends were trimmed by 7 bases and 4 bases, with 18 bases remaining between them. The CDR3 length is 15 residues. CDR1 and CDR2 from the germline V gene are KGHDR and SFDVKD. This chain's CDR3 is CATSPGVGRTYGYTF. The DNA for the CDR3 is TGTGCCACCAGCCCCGGGGTGGGGAGAACCTATGGCTACACCTTC.

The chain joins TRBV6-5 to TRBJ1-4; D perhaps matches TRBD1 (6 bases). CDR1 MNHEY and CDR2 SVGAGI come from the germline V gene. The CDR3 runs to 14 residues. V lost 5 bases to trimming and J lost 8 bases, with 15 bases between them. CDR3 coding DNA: TGTGCCAGCAGTCAACAGGGTCGTGGGGAAAAACTGTTTTTT. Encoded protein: CASSQQGRGEKLFF.

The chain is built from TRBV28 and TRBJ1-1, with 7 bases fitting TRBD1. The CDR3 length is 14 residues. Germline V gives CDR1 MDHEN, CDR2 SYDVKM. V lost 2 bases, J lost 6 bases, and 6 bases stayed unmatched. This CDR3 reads CASSLHAGTAEAFF. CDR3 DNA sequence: TGTGCCAGCAGTTTACATGCAGGGACAGCTGAAGCTTTCTTT.

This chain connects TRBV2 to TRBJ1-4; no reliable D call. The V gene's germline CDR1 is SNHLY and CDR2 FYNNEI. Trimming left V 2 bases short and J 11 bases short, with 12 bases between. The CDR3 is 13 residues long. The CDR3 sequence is CASSEWPPGKLFF. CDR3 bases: TGTGCCAGCAGTGAATGGCCGCCCGGGAAACTGTTTTTT.

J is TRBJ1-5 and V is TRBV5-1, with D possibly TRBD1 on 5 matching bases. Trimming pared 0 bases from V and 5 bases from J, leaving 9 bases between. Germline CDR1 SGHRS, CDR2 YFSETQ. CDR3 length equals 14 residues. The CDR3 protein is CASSLDRTDQPQHF. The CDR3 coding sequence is TGCGCCAGCAGCTTGGACAGGACGGATCAGCCCCAGCATTTT.

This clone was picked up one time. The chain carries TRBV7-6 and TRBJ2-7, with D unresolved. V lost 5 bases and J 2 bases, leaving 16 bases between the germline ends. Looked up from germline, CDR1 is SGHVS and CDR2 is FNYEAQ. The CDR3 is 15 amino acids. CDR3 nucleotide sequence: TGTGCCAGCAGCGTCGAGACACTGGGCCCCTACGAGCAGTACTTC. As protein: CASSVETLGPYEQYF. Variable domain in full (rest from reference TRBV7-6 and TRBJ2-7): GAGVSQSPRYKVTKRGQDVALRCDPISGHVSLYWYRQALGQGPEFLTYFNYEAQQDKSGLPNDRFSAERPEGSISTLTIQRTEQRDSAMYRCASSVETLGPYEQYFGPGTRLTVT.